Each of the 28 T cell receptor beta chains below was sequenced from the same sample in a study of T-cell reconstitution after alpha-beta-depleted transplantation in children. Using unique molecular identifiers, the investigators prepared the TCRbeta library. TCRdb reprocessed the PCR reads via MiXCR and lists one record per CDR3 protein. This table holds hundreds of thousands of distinct CDR3 sequences, about 15% found once. Sequencing was performed on PBMCs from the stem cell graft donor, taken from the stem cell graft. The source of these receptors is a human donor who donated a stem cell graft to a child with acute myeloid leukemia.

V and J are TRBV7-2 and TRBJ1-5; 9 bases align to TRBD1. This CDR3 has 15 residues. Germline V gene data show CDR1 as SGHTA and CDR2 as FQGNSA. V lost 4 bases, J lost 3 bases, and 4 bases stayed unmatched. This CDR3 reads CASSSRTGDNQPQHF. DNA of the CDR3: TGTGCCAGCAGCTCGAGGACAGGGGACAATCAGCCCCAGCATTTT.

This clonotype was observed a few times. The chain combines TRBV29-1 with TRBJ2-2; D is unresolved. Germline loops: CDR1 SQVTM, CDR2 ANQGSEA. The CDR3 consists of 12 residues. The V end lost 0 bases, the J end lost 6 bases, and 5 bases lay between the germline ends. The CDR3 nucleotides are TGCAGCGTTGAAGATGTCCCCGGGGAGCTGTTTTTT. This encodes CSVEDVPGELFF.

This chain uses TRBV13 with TRBJ2-3; D call uncertain. The CDR3 totals 11 residues. Trimming left V 5 bases short and J 6 bases short, with 6 bases between. The germline V gene encodes CDR1 PRHDT and CDR2 FYEKMQ (reference sequence). CDR3: CASSHGDTQYF. Written as DNA, the CDR3 is TGTGCCAGCAGCCACGGGGATACGCAGTATTTT. The whole variable domain, remainder taken from reference TRBV13 and TRBJ2-3, is AAGVIQSPRHLIKEKRETATLKCYPIPRHDTVYWYQQGPGQDPQFLISFYEKMQSDKGSIPDRFSAQQFSDYHSELNMSSLELGDSALYFCASSHGDTQYFGPGTRLTVL.

This clonotype occurred many times. The chain is built from TRBV29-1 and TRBJ2-1; TRBD1 matches at 8 bases. This CDR3 is built from 16 residues. Germline CDR1 and CDR2: SQVTM and ANQGSEA. The V segment lost 0 bases and the J segment 4 bases; nucleotides outside the gene matches: 8. The CDR3 DNA follows: TGCAGCGTTGAAGAAACAGGGACAGGAGTGTACAATGAGCAGTTCTTC. Amino acid sequence: CSVEETGTGVYNEQFF.

This clonotype was seen at least ten times. The chain is built from TRBV20-1 and TRBJ2-3; TRBD1 matches at 7 bases. Trimming took 1 base from V and 2 from J; bases not matched to a gene: 6. Per germline, CDR1 DFQATT and CDR2 SNEGSKA (reference sequence). This CDR3 has 15 residues. The CDR3 DNA reads TGCAGTGCTAGAGGCGAGACAGGGATCACAGATACGCAGTATTTT. Its protein product is CSARGETGITDTQYF.

This rearrangement joins TRBV20-1 to TRBJ2-3, with TRBD2 identical over 10 bases. CDR1 DFQATT and CDR2 SNEGSKA come from the germline V gene (reference sequence). The CDR3 sequence is 17 residues long. J gave up 4 bases and V 5 bases, and 15 bases lay outside the gene matches. DNA for the CDR3: TGCAGTGCTTTCCAGGGGGCTAGCGGGGGCTGGGCAGATACGCAGTATTTT. This codes for CSAFQGASGGWADTQYF.

This clonotype has more than one count but fewer than ten. The V and J genes are TRBV9 and TRBJ1-6; no firm D call. This CDR3 has 14 residues. Germline loops: CDR1 SGDLS, CDR2 YYNGEE. The V gene lost 0 bases and the J gene lost 7 bases, with 8 bases spanning the gap. The CDR3 is CASSVAGLNSPLHF. The CDR3 coding sequence is TGTGCCAGCAGCGTAGCTGGGCTGAATTCACCCCTCCACTTT. Filled out from reference TRBV9 and TRBJ1-6, the complete variable domain reads DSGVTQTPKHLITATGQRVTLRCSPRSGDLSVYWYQQSLDQGLQFLIQYYNGEERAKGNILERFSAQQFPDLHSELNLSSLELGDSALYFCASSVAGLNSPLHFGNGTRLTVT.

This chain connects TRBV5-1 to TRBJ1-1; D gene uncertain. Germline-derived CDR1 and CDR2 are SGHRS and YFSETQ. This CDR3 is 15 amino acids long. The germline V and J ends were trimmed by 3 bases and 4 bases, with 16 bases remaining between them. CDR3 in amino acids: CASSWVGESATEAFF. The CDR3 region has the DNA TGCGCCAGCAGCTGGGTTGGGGAAAGTGCCACTGAAGCTTTCTTT.

This clonotype was picked up many times. The J gene is TRBJ2-2, the V gene TRBV29-1, with D possibly TRBD1 on 5 matching bases. Trimming shortened V by 4 bases and J by 5 bases, and 14 bases separated the two germline ends. CDR3 length equals 14 residues. Per the germline V gene, CDR1 is SQVTM and CDR2 is ANQGSEA. The CDR3 sequence: CSVVTGILTGELFF. Written as DNA, the CDR3 is TGCAGCGTTGTTACAGGAATTCTTACCGGGGAGCTGTTTTTT.

In this sample, this clonotype turned up once. A much larger clone is a single base away; this may be a read error. Written as DNA, the CDR3 is TGTGCCAGCGTCCCTAATGGCTACACCTTC. This encodes CASVPNGYTF. The chain is built from TRBV6-2 or TRBV6-3 and TRBJ1-2, with D unresolved. This CDR3 is 10 amino acids long. Germline V CDR1 and CDR2: MNHEY, SVGEGT. The V end lost 8 bases, the J end lost 6 bases, and 7 bases lay between the germline ends.

This clonotype was seen once. V gene TRBV20-1 combines with J gene TRBJ2-6, with TRBD2 as a possible D gene (5 bases). CDR3 length: 15 amino acids. CDR1 is DFQATT and CDR2 is SNEGSKA in the germline V gene (reference sequence). Trimming shortened V by 3 bases and J by 0 bases, and 9 bases separated the two germline ends. The CDR3 sequence: CSASPEVSGANVLTF. As DNA, the CDR3 is TGCAGTGCTAGCCCGGAGGTCTCTGGGGCCAACGTCCTGACTTTC.

Turning to this clonotype: Since a much larger clone is just one base distant, this may be a read error. The CDR3 end shows no conserved phenylalanine or tryptophan, and so a read error is likely. CDR3 coding DNA: TGTGCCAGCAGCTTAGCGGAGCTAGCAGATACGCAGTATTCT. Translated, it gives CASSLAELADTQYS. V gene TRBV7-6 combines with J gene TRBJ2-3; D gene ambiguous. CDR1 is SGHVS, CDR2 FNYEAQ, per germline. V shed 0 bases and J shed 4 bases, with 8 bases lying between them. The CDR3 loop spans 14 amino acids.

Many counts were recorded for this clonotype. The V gene is TRBV20-1, the J gene TRBJ2-7, with D possibly being TRBD1 (6 bases). Germline CDR1 is DFQATT and CDR2 is SNEGSKA (reference sequence). V lost 2 bases and J lost 0, with 11 bases in between. The CDR3 runs 14 residues. The CDR3 bases are TGCAGTGCTAGACCCTTGGACAGCTCCTACGAGCAGTACTTC. Translation gives CSARPLDSSYEQYF.

A word on this clonotype: This may be a read error: a much more frequent sequence differs by one nucleotide. The V call is TRBV27, the J call TRBJ1-1, with 11 bases fitting TRBD1. After removal of 4 bases from V and 2 bases from J, the junction contained 9 bases not matched to a gene. The CDR3 length is 17 residues. Germline V gene lookup returns CDR1 MNHEY and CDR2 SMNVEV (reference sequence). The CDR3 loop is CASSSDRGRFGNTEAFF. CDR3 DNA sequence: TGTGCCAGCAGTTCGGACAGGGGGCGTTTCGGAAACACTGAAGCTTTCTTT.

The V gene is TRBV27, the J gene TRBJ2-1; no definite D call. The V and J ends lost 5 bases and 0 bases respectively, with 14 bases between them. The V gene's germline CDR1 is MNHEY and CDR2 SMNVEV (reference sequence). The CDR3 contains 16 residues. Here the CDR3 DNA reads TGTGCCAGCAGTCCTGTCCCCCGGGCCTCCTACAATGAGCAGTTCTTC. It yields the protein CASSPVPRASYNEQFF.

This clonotype was counted many times. The chain links TRBV29-1 to TRBJ2-1, with D unclear. The germline CDR1 and CDR2 sequences are SQVTM and ANQGSEA. The CDR3 length is 16 residues. V was cut by 0 bases and J by 3 bases, with 15 bases left in between. CDR3 region: CSVEDVADYSYNEQFF. Here the CDR3 DNA reads TGCAGCGTTGAAGATGTGGCGGATTACAGCTACAATGAGCAGTTCTTC.

This CDR3 is CASSFTGGRSSYEQYV. Written as DNA, the CDR3 is TGTGCCAGCAGTTTCACAGGGGGCCGTAGCTCCTACGAGCAGTACGTC. The rearrangement links TRBV28 to TRBJ2-7, with 9 bases identical to TRBD1. The CDR3 has 16 amino acids. V shed 3 bases, J shed 0 bases, and the junction held 6 bases outside the gene matches. Looked up from germline, CDR1 is MDHEN and CDR2 is SYDVKM.

The V and J genes are TRBV4-3 and TRBJ2-1; D remains unclear. Germline V gene data show CDR1 as LGHNA and CDR2 as YSLEER. The CDR3 is made up of 15 amino acids. The V and J ends lost 0 bases and 0 bases respectively, with 6 bases between them. As DNA, the CDR3 is TGCGCCAGCAGCCAAGAACCTAACTCCTACAATGAGCAGTTCTTC. Protein product: CASSQEPNSYNEQFF.

In its sample, this clonotype was seen a few times. The rearrangement uses TRBV7-2 and TRBJ1-1, with 9 bases that match TRBD1. After removal of 4 bases from V and 8 bases from J, the junction contained 8 bases not matched to a gene. Germline V gene sequence: CDR1 SGHTA, CDR2 FQGNSA. This CDR3 spans 14 amino acids. In DNA, the CDR3 is TGTGCCAGCAGCTCCAGAGCCGACAGGGGGGAAGCTTTCTTT. Translated: CASSSRADRGEAFF.

Ten or more counts support this clonotype. V usage is TRBV6-2 or TRBV6-3 and J usage is TRBJ2-1; a possible D gene is TRBD2 (5 bases). The CDR3 consists of 16 residues. Trimming left V 5 bases short and J 5 bases short, with 19 bases between. The germline CDR1 and CDR2 sequences are MNHEY and SVGEGT. The CDR3 nucleotides read TGTGCCAGCAGTCGGGGTCGGGCAGGAGGTGACAATGAGCAGTTCTTC. Translated, it gives CASSRGRAGGDNEQFF.

The V and J genes are TRBV12-3 or TRBV12-4 and TRBJ1-1; D is unclear. CDR3 size: 18 residues. V lost 6 bases and J lost 6, with 29 bases in between. As DNA, the CDR3 is TGTGCCAGCAGGTCCCTGCGAACCGGGCCCCGAGCGTTCTCTGAAGCTTTCTTT. It yields the protein CASRSLRTGPRAFSEAFF.

V and J are TRBV25-1 and TRBJ2-7; D assignment may be TRBD1 or TRBD2 (6 bases each). Trimming shortened V by 8 bases and J by 2 bases, and 10 bases separated the two germline ends. Germline V CDR1 and CDR2: MGHDK, SYGVNS. This CDR3 spans 12 amino acids. Here the CDR3 reads CASGGPPYEQYF. CDR3 in DNA: TGTGCCAGCGGGGGGCCCCCCTACGAGCAGTACTTC.

For the CDR3, the DNA is TGTGCCACCAGTGATTTGCGGCAGAACACCGGGGAGCTGTTTTTT. Translating gives CATSDLRQNTGELFF. The J gene is TRBJ2-2, the V gene TRBV24-1; D not resolved. The CDR3 spans 15 residues. Deletions cut 0 bases from V and 1 base from J, with 5 bases between. Germline-derived CDR1 and CDR2 are KGHDR and SFDVKD.

This clonotype was seen ten or more times. The chain uses TRBV6-5 and TRBJ2-7, with TRBD1 as a possible D gene (6 bases). V was shortened by 3 bases and J by 1 base, with 13 bases between the two germline ends. The CDR3 is made up of 15 amino acids. Germline CDR1 MNHEY, CDR2 SVGAGI. CDR3: CASSYGTGTSYEQYV. The CDR3 bases are TGTGCCAGCAGTTATGGAACAGGGACGTCCTACGAGCAGTACGTC.

This clonotype was seen a handful of times. The chain recombines TRBV20-1 with TRBJ2-3; no clear D. Between the trimmed V and J ends, which lost 3 bases and 2 bases, there was a span of 15 bases. This CDR3 region has 15 residues. Germline loops: CDR1 DFQATT, CDR2 SNEGSKA (reference sequence). CDR3 sequence reads: CSASDAATFTDTQYF. The CDR3 DNA sequence: TGCAGTGCTAGCGATGCTGCTACGTTCACAGATACGCAGTATTTT.

This clonotype appeared many times. The chain is built from TRBV7-2 and TRBJ2-1, with 8 bases that match TRBD1. Germline V gene lookup returns CDR1 SGHTA and CDR2 FQGNSA. V dropped 1 base and J dropped 7; count of bases not matched to a gene: 9. The CDR3 runs 16 residues. The CDR3 sequence is CASSLEDREPLNEQFF. The CDR3 coding sequence is TGTGCCAGCAGCTTAGAGGACAGGGAACCCCTGAATGAGCAGTTCTTC.

At least ten counts were recorded for this clonotype. The chain couples TRBV29-1 to TRBJ1-1, with no clear D. Trimming pared 6 bases from V and 5 bases from J, leaving 10 bases between. CDR1 is SQVTM and CDR2 is ANQGSEA in the germline V gene. This CDR3 comprises 11 residues. For the CDR3, the DNA is TGCAGCGTGCGGGAGGTGACTGAAGCTTTCTTT. Translated, it gives CSVREVTEAFF.

In its sample, this clonotype was seen a few times. The V call is TRBV3-1, the J call TRBJ1-1; D call uncertain. The CDR3 is 14 residues long. In germline, CDR1 is LGHDT, CDR2 YNNKEL (reference sequence). The V end lost 1 base, the J end lost 6 bases, and 12 bases lay between the germline ends. DNA for the CDR3: TGTGCCAGCAGCCAAGTCGGGTGGGTACCTGAAGCTTTCTTT. Residues: CASSQVGWVPEAFF. Full variable domain (remainder filled in from reference TRBV3-1 and TRBJ1-1): DTAVSQTPKYLVTQMGNDKSIKCEQNLGHDTMYWYKQDSKKFLKIMFSYNNKELIINETVPNRFSPKSPDKAHLNLHINSLELGDSAVYFCASSQVGWVPEAFFGQGTRLTVV.